The sequence of this T cell receptor beta chain was determined in a study of blood T cell repertoires in COVID-19. Study summary: Researchers got acute and convalescent COVID-19 samples from the United States, Italy and Spain.

Assay: immunoSEQ multiplex PCR; the TCRdb copy retains only in-frame clones and omits some. The sample contains about 200,000 clones, about 90% of which appear only once. In germline, CDR1 is SGDLS, CDR2 YYNGEE. CDR3 length equals 16 residues. The V and J ends lost 4 bases and 2 bases respectively, with 16 bases between them. V and J are TRBV9 and TRBJ2-1; maybe TRBD2 (6 bases). Source material: peripheral blood. The TCR comes from a man between 18 and 35 years old with active or convalescent COVID-19. CDR3 residues: CASSFRRGSTYNEQFF. The CDR3 nucleotides are TGTGCCAGCAGCTTTCGACGGGGGTCAACCTACAATGAGCAGTTCTTC.